This paragraph covers one T cell receptor beta chain sequence. The record originates from a study of T cells after somatic rescue of genetic block. Data came from immunoSEQ multiplex PCR; TCRdb stores just in-frame clones and leaves some out. The sample includes more than 65,000 clones, approximately 91% seen only once; the top ten take approximately 2.9%. This CDR3 is 16 amino acids long. V was shortened by 5 bases and J by 0 bases, with 16 bases between the two germline ends. The germline gives CDR1 MNHNY, CDR2 SVGAGI (reference sequence). The origin of this receptor is a man under 40. The chain combines TRBV6-6 with TRBJ1-2; perhaps TRBD1 as D (6 bases). Sequenced material: peripheral blood mononuclear cells (PBMCs). The CDR3 loop is CASSQGQPLPNYGYTF. For the CDR3, the DNA is TGTGCCAGCAGTCAAGGACAGCCCCTTCCTAACTATGGCTACACCTTC.